The present TCR beta chain was sequenced within a study of blood T cell repertoires in COVID-19. Study at large: Sites across the United States, Italy and Spain contributed samples from acute and convalescent COVID-19.

The V and J ends lost 2 bases and 0 bases respectively, with 14 bases between them. Germline CDR1 and CDR2: MNHNS and SASEGT. The CDR3 runs 17 residues. The assay was immunoSEQ multiplex PCR, and TCRdb's table has in-frame clones only and misses some. The sample records about 110,000 clones, 70% to 75% being singletons. Sequences were obtained from peripheral blood. The source of this sequence is a human donor with acute or convalescent COVID-19. The donor label of this sample is uncertain. The rearrangement links TRBV6-1 to TRBJ1-3; TRBD1 might be the D (6 bases). CDR3 region: CASSEILQGASGNTIYF. CDR3 sequence (DNA): TGTGCCAGCAGTGAAATCCTACAGGGCGCCTCTGGAAACACCATATATTTT.